This passage covers 29 T cell receptor beta chains from one sample sequenced in a study of spatial heterogeneity in lung cancer. Time point indicated: sample taken at primary tumor resection. From tumor, nontumor lung or frozen PBMC, whole RNA was taken unsorted for sequencing. TCRdb redid the calling of the 5' RACE reads with MiXCR, one entry per CDR3 protein. Here the sample spans roughly 48,000 distinct CDR3 sequences, 12% being singletons. Here the sequenced sample was PBMCs, taken at surgery. These receptors all stem from a female donor with early-stage non-small cell lung cancer.

This clonotype was seen ten or more times. The chain carries TRBV25-1 and TRBJ2-5; D unclear. The CDR3 has 14 amino acids. Germline V gives CDR1 MGHDK, CDR2 SYGVNS. Trimming took off 0 bases at V and 2 bases at J, with 7 bases between the two ends. The CDR3 DNA reads as TGTGCCAGCAGTGAATATAGCAGACAAGAGACCCAGTACTTC. Protein: CASSEYSRQETQYF.

This clonotype was recorded at least ten times. The chain has TRBV27 and TRBJ1-4; TRBD1 agrees at 8 bases. From germline, CDR1 is MNHEY and CDR2 SMNVEV (reference sequence). The CDR3 is made up of 14 amino acids. J was trimmed by 8 bases and V by 2 bases; bases with no gene match: 4. CDR3 sequence reads: CASSLTGGREKLFF. In nucleotides, the CDR3 is TGTGCCAGCAGTTTAACAGGGGGTCGGGAAAAACTGTTTTTT.

This clonotype occurred many times. V and J are TRBV6-5 and TRBJ2-7; D may correspond to TRBD1 or TRBD2 (6 bases each). The CDR3 contains 11 residues. Trimming took 7 bases from V and 11 from J, leaving 15 bases between them. The germline gives CDR1 MNHEY, CDR2 SVGAGI. The CDR3 reads CASTRGGLEYF. CDR3 sequence (DNA): TGTGCCAGCACCAGGGGAGGTCTGGAGTACTTC.

This clonotype was observed a few times. The CDR3 here is CASSLGIGGAQETQYF. In DNA form, the CDR3 reads TGTGCCAGCAGCTTAGGGATCGGGGGGGCCCAAGAGACCCAGTACTTC. The chain recombines TRBV11-2 with TRBJ2-5, with 8 bases that match TRBD2. This CDR3 has 16 residues. Germline CDR1 is SGHAT and CDR2 is FQNNGV. J gave up 1 base and V 1 base, and 5 bases lay outside the gene matches.

This chain uses TRBV28 with TRBJ1-4; D remains unclear. CDR1 is MDHEN and CDR2 is SYDVKM in the germline V gene. This CDR3 region has 15 residues. The V gene lost 4 bases and the J gene lost 0 bases, with 9 bases spanning the gap. The CDR3 here is CASSSGSATNEKLFF. CDR3 coding DNA: TGTGCCAGCAGTTCAGGATCAGCAACTAATGAAAAACTGTTTTTT.

V usage is TRBV13 and J usage is TRBJ2-7; D not certain. The CDR3 length is 14 residues. Germline V lookup: CDR1 PRHDT, CDR2 FYEKMQ (reference sequence). The germline V and J ends were trimmed by 1 base and 0 bases, with 7 bases remaining between them. For the CDR3, the DNA is TGTGCCAGCAGCTTAGATGGCAGCTCCTACGAGCAGTACTTC. This translates into CASSLDGSSYEQYF. Variable domain in full (rest from reference TRBV13 and TRBJ2-7): AAGVIQSPRHLIKEKRETATLKCYPIPRHDTVYWYQQGPGQDPQFLISFYEKMQSDKGSIPDRFSAQQFSDYHSELNMSSLELGDSALYFCASSLDGSSYEQYFGPGTRLTVT.

This clonotype came up many times. The chain couples TRBV7-2 to TRBJ2-7; 7 bases fit TRBD1. Trimming cost V 5 bases and J 0 bases; bases outside gene matches: 10. The CDR3 contains 16 residues. Germline assignment: CDR1 SGHTA and CDR2 FQGNSA. For the CDR3, the DNA is TGTGCCAGCAGCATGCAACAGGGGATTAGCTCCTACGAGCAGTACTTC. This encodes CASSMQQGISSYEQYF.

Points on this clonotype: One end of the junction does not line up with germline, which may come from a read error. The CDR3 reads CSARDLHGLGGSSYNSPLNF. In nucleotides, the CDR3 is TGCAGTGCTAGAGATCTCCATGGTTTGGGGGGGAGCTCCTATAATTCACCCCTCAACTTT. The rearrangement joins TRBV20-1 to TRBJ1-6, with a tentative D call TRBD1 (5 bases). Germline CDR1 is DFQATT and CDR2 is SNEGSKA (reference sequence). This CDR3 spans 20 amino acids.

This clonotype was observed at least ten times. The genes are TRBV7-2 and TRBJ2-2; D gene unclear. The germline V gene encodes CDR1 SGHTA and CDR2 FQGNSA. This CDR3 has 16 residues. Trimming shortened V by 1 base and J by 4 bases, and 13 bases separated the two germline ends. CDR3 in amino acids: CASSLDPSRVTGELFF. The CDR3 DNA follows: TGTGCCAGCAGCTTAGATCCTAGTAGGGTCACCGGGGAGCTGTTTTTT.

This clonotype was counted a few times. The chain has TRBV27 and TRBJ2-7; the match to TRBD1 covers 8 bases. Germline-derived CDR1 and CDR2 are MNHEY and SMNVEV (reference sequence). V lost 6 bases, J lost 2 bases, and 9 bases stayed unmatched. The CDR3 has 15 amino acids. The CDR3 loop reads CASSQGQGKTYEQYF. The CDR3, as DNA: TGTGCCAGCAGCCAAGGACAGGGAAAAACCTACGAGCAGTACTTC.

The sample holds many counts of this clonotype. The CDR3 coding sequence is TGTGCCGCGACCAGGGATTTGAGCAATCAGCCCCAGCATTTT. This sequence encodes CAATRDLSNQPQHF. The chain links TRBV6-1 to TRBJ1-5, with D possibly TRBD1 on 5 matching bases. Trimming took 11 bases from V and 1 from J, leaving 15 bases between them. The CDR3 has 14 residues. The V gene's germline CDR1 is MNHNS and CDR2 SASEGT.

The gene calls are TRBV9 and TRBJ2-3, with 11 bases aligning to TRBD2. This CDR3 has 19 residues. The V gene end was trimmed by 0 bases and the J gene end by 1 base; junction bases not matched to a gene: 10. Looked up from germline, CDR1 is SGDLS and CDR2 is YYNGEE. The CDR3 is CASSVAGGSGGAGTDTQYF. The CDR3 DNA sequence: TGTGCCAGCAGCGTAGCCGGTGGTAGCGGGGGGGCCGGCACAGATACGCAGTATTTT.

CDR3 coding DNA: TGTGCCAGCAGTAGGGGCGGGACCGAGCAGTACTTC. Translating it yields CASSRGGTEQYF. The chain has TRBV6-5 and TRBJ2-7, with D possibly being TRBD2 (6 bases). The germline V gene has CDR1 MNHEY and CDR2 SVGAGI. CDR3 length equals 12 residues. V was trimmed by 5 bases and J by 6 bases, leaving 11 bases between them.

The CDR3: CASSPPEKTQYF. Here the CDR3 DNA reads TGTGCCAGCTCACCACCAGAGAAGACGCAGTATTTT. V is TRBV18 and J is TRBJ2-3; D is unclear. The CDR3 contains 12 residues. Trimming cost V 0 bases and J 9 bases, with 7 bases left between them. CDR1 and CDR2 from the germline V gene are KGHSH and LQKENI.

This clonotype was seen a handful of times. This sequence joins TRBV14 and TRBJ2-5; TRBD1 aligns across 9 bases. Looked up from germline, CDR1 is SGHDN and CDR2 is FVKESK. The trim removed 1 base at V and 8 bases at J, leaving 5 bases unmatched. The CDR3 contains 14 residues. This CDR3 reads CASSQVTGGSTQYF. For the CDR3, the DNA is TGTGCCAGCAGCCAAGTGACAGGGGGGAGTACCCAGTACTTC.

This sequence joins TRBV20-1 and TRBJ2-3; TRBD2 matches 11 bases. Germline CDR1 DFQATT, CDR2 SNEGSKA (reference sequence). Trimming cost V 3 bases and J 6 bases; bases outside gene matches: 17. The CDR3 covers 18 residues. DNA for the CDR3: TGCAGTGCTAGGCCCGTCGGACTAGCGGGTCGGGTTGAGGATACGCAGTATTTT. Translated, it gives CSARPVGLAGRVEDTQYF.

This clonotype showed up just a few times. In DNA, the CDR3 is TGTGCCTGGAGGGTGGGACTAGCCTCCGGCCCCGGGGAGCTGTTTTTT. It codes for CAWRVGLASGPGELFF. The rearrangement links TRBV30 to TRBJ2-2, with 9 bases that match TRBD2. Germline trimming cut 3 bases from V and 6 bases from J; bases unmatched to any gene: 11. This CDR3 contains 16 residues. Per germline, CDR1 GTSNPN and CDR2 SVGIG (reference sequence).

This clonotype was counted only a few times. The chain joins TRBV5-1 to TRBJ1-6; weak D call: TRBD1 (5 bases). The germline V gene encodes CDR1 SGHRS and CDR2 YFSETQ. The CDR3 is 16 amino acids. Trimming stripped 0 bases from V and 10 bases from J, with 17 bases between. The CDR3 DNA reads TGCGCCAGCAGCTTGGAGGTTGCAGGGTATCGATCACCCCTCCACTTT. As protein: CASSLEVAGYRSPLHF.

V is TRBV5-6 and J is TRBJ1-1; no clear D. Germline-derived CDR1 and CDR2 are SGHDT and YYEEEE. The V and J ends lost 2 bases and 3 bases respectively, with 14 bases between them. CDR3 length: 15 amino acids. CDR3 region: CASSFLSGPYTEAFF. The CDR3 DNA reads TGTGCCAGCAGCTTCCTCTCAGGACCGTACACTGAAGCTTTCTTT.

This clonotype was seen a few times. This rearrangement joins TRBV7-9 to TRBJ1-1; no definite D call. Deletions cut 4 bases from V and 6 bases from J, with 18 bases between. This CDR3 is 15 amino acids long. Germline assignment: CDR1 SEHNR and CDR2 FQNEAQ (reference sequence). The CDR3 loop reads CASSSYIRGRAEAFF. The CDR3 DNA sequence: TGTGCCAGCAGCTCCTATATACGGGGAAGGGCTGAAGCTTTCTTT.

This clonotype turned up a few times. The chain has TRBV28 and TRBJ2-2, with D unclear. The CDR3 has 13 residues. Germline values: CDR1 MDHEN, CDR2 SYDVKM. V was shortened by 4 bases and J by 1 base, with 4 bases between the two germline ends. CDR3 in DNA: TGTGCCAGCAGTTCTGTGAACACCGGGGAGCTGTTTTTT. Protein product: CASSSVNTGELFF.

This clonotype appeared many times. The chain links TRBV3-1 to TRBJ2-2, with D unresolved. Germline V gene sequence: CDR1 LGHDT, CDR2 YNNKEL (reference sequence). Trimming removed 2 bases from V and 1 base from J, with 5 bases in between. The CDR3 covers 14 residues. The CDR3 sequence: CASSQLGNTGELFF. The CDR3 DNA is TGTGCCAGCAGCCAATTGGGGAACACCGGGGAGCTGTTTTTT. Complete variable domain (other parts from reference TRBV3-1 and TRBJ2-2): DTAVSQTPKYLVTQMGNDKSIKCEQNLGHDTMYWYKQDSKKFLKIMFSYNNKELIINETVPNRFSPKSPDKAHLNLHINSLELGDSAVYFCASSQLGNTGELFFGEGSRLTVL.

This clonotype was counted a few times. The chain is built from TRBV27 and TRBJ2-7; 11 bases align to TRBD1. Germline CDR1 reads MNHEY; CDR2 reads SMNVEV (reference sequence). Germline trimming cut 2 bases from V and 4 bases from J; bases unmatched to any gene: 13. CDR3 length: 18 residues. CDR3 residues: CASSLMSLRGQGEYEQYF. In DNA, the CDR3 is TGTGCCAGCAGTTTAATGTCTCTGAGGGGACAGGGGGAGTACGAGCAGTACTTC.

The J gene is TRBJ1-5, the V gene TRBV4-1; D call uncertain. V was clipped by 1 base and J by 5 bases, with 9 bases between them. The V gene's germline CDR1 is MGHRA and CDR2 YSYEKL. The length of the CDR3 is 14 residues. The CDR3 bases are TGCGCCAGCAGCCAAGGTCTGAACTATCAGCCCCAGCATTTT. Amino acid sequence: CASSQGLNYQPQHF.

This clonotype was detected only a few times. The chain links TRBV3-1 to TRBJ1-1; no reliable D call. The ends were cut back, 3 bases at V and 4 bases at J, with 6 bases in the middle. Germline values: CDR1 LGHDT, CDR2 YNNKEL (reference sequence). The CDR3 sequence is 12 residues long. CDR3 coding DNA: TGTGCCAGCAGCCACGGCCCCACTGAAGCTTTCTTT. Translated: CASSHGPTEAFF.

This clonotype was counted many times. V usage is TRBV5-6 and J usage is TRBJ2-1, with D perhaps TRBD1 (7 bases). Between the trimmed V and J ends, which lost 3 bases and 4 bases, there was a span of 20 bases. Per the germline V gene, CDR1 is SGHDT and CDR2 is YYEEEE. The CDR3 has 17 residues. CDR3: CASSWWGGTDRYNEQFF. The CDR3 bases are TGTGCCAGCAGCTGGTGGGGCGGGACAGACCGTTACAATGAGCAGTTCTTC. The full variable domain, in which reference TRBV5-6 and TRBJ2-1 provide the parts outside the CDR3, is DAGVTQSPTHLIKTRGQQVTLRCSPKSGHDTVSWYQQALGQGPQFIFQYYEEEERQRGNFPDRFSGHQFPNYSSELNVNALLLGDSALYLCASSWWGGTDRYNEQFFGPGTRLTVL.

The V and J genes are TRBV2 and TRBJ2-2, with TRBD1 matching 7 bases. The V and J ends lost 6 bases and 6 bases, in that order; junction bases with no gene match: 13. The CDR3 sequence is 16 residues long. Germline values: CDR1 SNHLY, CDR2 FYNNEI. CDR3 nucleotide sequence: TGTGCCAGCAGCGATCGGACAGGCAGAAGGGCCGGGGAGCTGTTTTTT. It is translated as CASSDRTGRRAGELFF.

The chain is built from TRBV7-2 and TRBJ2-6, with a weak D call TRBD2 (5 bases). The germline CDR1 and CDR2 sequences are SGHTA and FQGNSA. Trimming cost V 4 bases and J 1 base, with 14 bases left between them. The CDR3 extends over 17 amino acids. The CDR3 protein is CASSWLRGGSGANVLTF. CDR3 sequence (DNA): TGTGCCAGCAGCTGGCTGAGAGGCGGGTCTGGGGCCAACGTCCTGACTTTC. The complete variable domain, with remaining parts taken from reference TRBV7-2 and TRBJ2-6, reads GAGVSQSPSNKVTEKGKDVELRCDPISGHTALYWYRQSLGQGLEFLIYFQGNSAPDKSGLPSDRFSAERTGGSVSTLTIQRTQQEDSAVYLCASSWLRGGSGANVLTFGAGSRLTVL.

The chain has TRBV6-2 or TRBV6-3 and TRBJ2-7, with D unresolved. The CDR3 loop spans 13 amino acids. CDR1 and CDR2 from the germline V gene are MNHEY and SVGEGT. V was shortened by 6 bases and J by 6 bases, with 15 bases between the two germline ends. The DNA of the CDR3 is TGTGCCAGCAGCCCTACCCCCGCTTCCGAGCAGTACTTC. Amino acid sequence: CASSPTPASEQYF.